This T cell receptor beta chain was identified during a study of blood T cell repertoires in COVID-19. Study in general: Sites in the United States, Italy and Spain provided acute and convalescent COVID-19 samples. PBMCs, B-cell-depleted T cells, or T cells were the source of the cDNA or gDNA that made up the material.

The CDR3 loop spans 14 amino acids. Trimming removed 9 bases at V and 3 bases at J, with 17 bases between. The V gene's germline CDR1 is LNHDA and CDR2 SQIVND (reference sequence). The study assigned cohorts using participant-reported clinical history. Per the original methods: Nucleated cell number was recorded as an estimate derived from reference gene primer amplification. TCRdb's table, derived via immunoSEQ multiplex PCR, lists solely in-frame clones and lacks some. V, J and clone size derive from that table, while D and trimming were established from the DNA sequence. The table records around 340,000 clones, just over 85% of them present only once.

The rearrangement uses TRBV19 and TRBJ1-2; no reliable D call. Sequencing was carried out using PBMCs or T cells enriched from blood (not recorded which). This clonotype was sampled from a woman aged 40 to 50 with acute COVID-19. This CDR3 reads CASAESGSYYGYTF. In DNA form, the CDR3 reads TGTGCCAGCGCGGAGTCCGGATCTTACTATGGCTACACCTTC.